This T cell receptor (beta chain) was identified in a study of T cell repertoires in cytomegalovirus infection. For the study at large: Shared public TCR beta signatures pointed to both CMV infection and a matching HLA type.

The CDR3 spans 12 residues. CDR1 SGHTA and CDR2 FQGNSA come from the germline V gene. V was shortened by 8 bases and J by 1 base, with 7 bases between the two germline ends. The table lists this clonotype with many counts. Its antigen remains unknown. Study-wide results and limits: HLA-C-restricted CMV-specific TCR beta clonotypes prevailed in the ex vivo response.

TCRdb reprocessed the reads with MiXCR, giving one entry per CDR3 protein. The sample shows about 76,000 distinct CDR3 sequences, around 3.5% of them seen only once. The source is a human donor in good health (CMV status not recorded). Some clones in this sample may be carry-over from other donors' samples. Sequencing was carried out using PBMCs. This rearrangement joins TRBV7-2 to TRBJ2-3, with D unresolved. Here the CDR3 DNA reads TGTGCCAGCGCCCCCCGCACAGATACGCAGTATTTT. Translation: CASAPRTDTQYF.